These T cell receptor beta chains were read from a single sample in a study of cytotoxic CD8 clonotypes in ibrutinib-treated CLL. Libraries were prepared by immunoSEQ multiplex PCR; TCRdb keeps only in-frame clonotypes and omits some of them. The data contain about 200,000 clones, around 75% of them singletons. Here the sequenced sample was PBMCs, taken after 12 months of ibrutinib treatment. These receptor sequences come from a human donor with chronic lymphocytic leukemia. Each CDR3 is given with its conserved first and last residue. The order of the fields is V gene, D gene, clone size, J gene, CDR3 DNA, CDR3 protein. The D gene is left open where the match is weak. A clone size is listed for some rows: how often the clone was seen (once, few, many), or a class if it is expanded.

v_gene: TRBV10-3
d_gene: .
abundance: few
j_gene: TRBJ1-5
CDR3nt: TGTGCCATCAGTGAGGGAACAGGGACACGATACCAGCCCCAGCATTTT
CDR3aa: CAISEGTGTRYQPQHF

v_gene: TRBV10-2
d_gene: .
abundance: .
j_gene: TRBJ2-1
CDR3nt: TGCGCCAGCAGTGAGCCGGCTCCCTGGACCTACAATGAGCAGTTCTTC
CDR3aa: CASSEPAPWTYNEQFF

v_gene: TRBV28
d_gene: .
abundance: few
j_gene: TRBJ2-7
CDR3nt: TGTGCCAGCAGTGGACAGACCAGCTCCTACGAGCAGTACTTC
CDR3aa: CASSGQTSSYEQYF

v_gene: TRBV19
d_gene: .
abundance: .
j_gene: TRBJ1-2
CDR3nt: TGTGCCAGTAGGTCGGAGACGTATGGCTACACCTTC
CDR3aa: CASRSETYGYTF

v_gene: TRBV7-2
d_gene: TRBD1
abundance: few
j_gene: TRBJ2-7
CDR3nt: TGTGCCAGCAGCGCCGGGACAGGGGAGTACTTC
CDR3aa: CASSAGTGEYF

v_gene: TRBV19
d_gene: .
abundance: .
j_gene: TRBJ2-6
CDR3nt: TGTGCCAGTAGAAATGGGGCCAGGACCAACTCTGGGGCCAACGTCCTGACTTTC
CDR3aa: CASRNGARTNSGANVLTF

v_gene: TRBV2
d_gene: .
abundance: few
j_gene: TRBJ1-5
CDR3nt: TGTGCCAGCAGTGAATTATCCGGGTATGGCAATCAGCCCCAGCATTTT
CDR3aa: CASSELSGYGNQPQHF

v_gene: TRBV21-1
d_gene: .
abundance: .
j_gene: TRBJ2-7
CDR3nt: TGTGCCAACGTAGCCGGGGGGGGTCCCCACGAGCAGTACTTC
CDR3aa: CANVAGGGPHEQYF

v_gene: TRBV7-2
d_gene: TRBD1
abundance: .
j_gene: TRBJ2-7
CDR3nt: TGTGCCAGCAGCTTGACAGGGGCCTACGAGCAGTACTTC
CDR3aa: CASSLTGAYEQYF

v_gene: TRBV2
d_gene: .
abundance: once
j_gene: TRBJ2-1
CDR3nt: TGTGCCAGCAGTGGAGTTGGAGATTTGGACAATGAGCAGTTCTTC
CDR3aa: CASSGVGDLDNEQFF

v_gene: TRBV19
d_gene: TRBD1
abundance: .
j_gene: TRBJ2-7
CDR3nt: TGTGCCAGTAGCCCAGGGACAGGGCTAACACTATACTACGAGCAGTACTTC
CDR3aa: CASSPGTGLTLYYEQYF

v_gene: TRBV14
d_gene: .
abundance: .
j_gene: TRBJ1-2
CDR3nt: TGTGCCAGCAGCCAGAACAGGGTTGGCTATGGCTACACCTTC
CDR3aa: CASSQNRVGYGYTF

v_gene: TRBV6-1
d_gene: .
abundance: .
j_gene: TRBJ2-3
CDR3nt: TGTGCCAGCAGTGCTAGCGGCACAGATACGCAGTATTTT
CDR3aa: CASSASGTDTQYF

v_gene: TRBV2
d_gene: .
abundance: .
j_gene: TRBJ2-7
CDR3nt: TGTGCCAGCAGTGAGCAGGTCACCTACGAGCAGTACTTC
CDR3aa: CASSEQVTYEQYF

v_gene: TRBV29-1
d_gene: TRBD1
abundance: few
j_gene: TRBJ1-1
CDR3nt: TGCAGCGTTGAAACAGGGGTCCCTTTCTTT
CDR3aa: CSVETGVPFF

v_gene: TRBV9
d_gene: .
abundance: once
j_gene: TRBJ2-3
CDR3nt: TGTGCCAGCAGCACAGGGACCTACACAGATACGCAGTATTTT
CDR3aa: CASSTGTYTDTQYF

v_gene: TRBV11-2
d_gene: .
abundance: .
j_gene: TRBJ1-1
CDR3nt: TGTGCCAGCAGCTTAGTGGCGGGGGCGGTGAACACTGAAGCTTTCTTT
CDR3aa: CASSLVAGAVNTEAFF

v_gene: TRBV6-1
d_gene: TRBD1
abundance: .
j_gene: TRBJ1-4
CDR3nt: TGTGCCATCACTACAGGGGGCGCGGGTGAAAAACTGTTTTTT
CDR3aa: CAITTGGAGEKLFF

v_gene: TRBV11-1
d_gene: TRBD2
abundance: .
j_gene: TRBJ2-3
CDR3nt: TGTGCCAGCAGCTGTGAGGGGCTAGCGGGGGGAGCAGATACGCAGTATTTT
CDR3aa: CASSCEGLAGGADTQYF

v_gene: TRBV11-2
d_gene: .
abundance: .
j_gene: TRBJ1-2
CDR3nt: TGTGCCAGCAGCTTAGCAGGTTTGGGTAACTATGGCTACACCTTC
CDR3aa: CASSLAGLGNYGYTF

v_gene: TRBV9
d_gene: .
abundance: few
j_gene: TRBJ1-3
CDR3nt: TGTGCCAGCACCACAGAGTACTCTGGAAACACCATATATTTT
CDR3aa: CASTTEYSGNTIYF

v_gene: TRBV10-2
d_gene: .
abundance: few
j_gene: TRBJ1-2
CDR3nt: TGCGCCAGCAGGGAAAGAGGGCGAGCTGGCTACACCTTC
CDR3aa: CASRERGRAGYTF

v_gene: TRBV29-1
d_gene: .
abundance: few
j_gene: TRBJ2-5
CDR3nt: TGCAGCGTTGAAGAAGTCGGGACGAAACCCATTTCGTACTTC
CDR3aa: CSVEEVGTKPISYF

v_gene: TRBV28
d_gene: .
abundance: .
j_gene: TRBJ2-3
CDR3nt: TGTGCCAGACACTTAGATACGCAGTATTTT
CDR3aa: CARHLDTQYF

v_gene: TRBV4-1
d_gene: .
abundance: .
j_gene: TRBJ2-7
CDR3nt: TGCGCCAGCAGAGACCAAGTGGAGGGGCCCCACGAGCAGTACTTC
CDR3aa: CASRDQVEGPHEQYF

v_gene: TRBV20-1
d_gene: .
abundance: .
j_gene: TRBJ1-1
CDR3nt: TGCAGTGCTCGGACTGAAGCTTTCTTT
CDR3aa: CSARTEAFF

v_gene: TRBV2
d_gene: .
abundance: .
j_gene: TRBJ1-2
CDR3nt: TGTGCCAGCACTGAGGCCTGGACGCACCTGGGCGGCTACACCTTC
CDR3aa: CASTEAWTHLGGYTF

v_gene: TRBV19
d_gene: TRBD1
abundance: .
j_gene: TRBJ2-3
CDR3nt: TGTGCCAGTAGTATCGACAGGGGGGCAGATACGCAGTATTTT
CDR3aa: CASSIDRGADTQYF

v_gene: TRBV27
d_gene: .
abundance: .
j_gene: TRBJ1-4
CDR3nt: TGTGCCAGCAGTGTGCAAACCGAGGGTGCAACTAATGAAAAACTGTTTTTT
CDR3aa: CASSVQTEGATNEKLFF

v_gene: TRBV15
d_gene: .
abundance: .
j_gene: TRBJ2-7
CDR3nt: TGTGCCACCAGCAGGGGGGCTACCTACGAGCAGTACTTC
CDR3aa: CATSRGATYEQYF

v_gene: TRBV11-3
d_gene: TRBD1
abundance: once
j_gene: TRBJ2-6
CDR3nt: TGTGCCAGCAGCTTAGATAGGGGGCGGAGCTCTGGGGCCAACGTCCTGACTTTC
CDR3aa: CASSLDRGRSSGANVLTF

v_gene: TRBV2
d_gene: TRBD1
abundance: .
j_gene: TRBJ2-7
CDR3nt: TGTGCCAGCAGTGGACAGGGACACACCTACGAGCAGTACTTC
CDR3aa: CASSGQGHTYEQYF

v_gene: TRBV6-4
d_gene: .
abundance: .
j_gene: TRBJ1-5
CDR3nt: TGTGCCAGCAGTCCTGACGGTGGAAGGGGTCAGCCCCAGCATTTT
CDR3aa: CASSPDGGRGQPQHF

v_gene: TRBV5-1
d_gene: .
abundance: once
j_gene: TRBJ2-1
CDR3nt: TGCGCCAGCAGCCCGTCTAGCTCCTACAATGAGCAGTTCTTC
CDR3aa: CASSPSSSYNEQFF

v_gene: TRBV18
d_gene: .
abundance: .
j_gene: TRBJ1-3
CDR3nt: TGTGCCAGCTCACAGGGGACCGGAAACACCATATATTTT
CDR3aa: CASSQGTGNTIYF

v_gene: TRBV19
d_gene: TRBD1
abundance: .
j_gene: TRBJ1-5
CDR3nt: TGTGCCAGTAGTGGACGACAGGGCGGCCAGCCCCAGCATTTT
CDR3aa: CASSGRQGGQPQHF

v_gene: TRBV6-5
d_gene: .
abundance: .
j_gene: TRBJ1-1
CDR3nt: TGTGCCAGCAGACGGGGAGGGGTTGACACTGAAGCTTTCTTT
CDR3aa: CASRRGGVDTEAFF

v_gene: TRBV28
d_gene: TRBD1
abundance: .
j_gene: TRBJ1-5
CDR3nt: TGTGCCAGCACCCGGACAGGTTTGGTCAATCAGCCCCAGCATTTT
CDR3aa: CASTRTGLVNQPQHF

v_gene: TRBV5-1
d_gene: .
abundance: .
j_gene: TRBJ1-6
CDR3nt: TGCGCCAGCAGCTTGGGGCAGTCCTATAATTCACCCCTCCACTTT
CDR3aa: CASSLGQSYNSPLHF